The sequence of this T cell receptor beta chain was determined in a study of blood T cell repertoires in COVID-19. Trimming cost V 6 bases and J 2 bases; bases outside gene matches: 5. The length of the CDR3 is 15 residues. Germline assignment: CDR1 SGHTA and CDR2 FQGTGA. This clone came up a few times. TCRdb keeps only in-frame clones here, not all; method: immunoSEQ multiplex PCR. Of about 97,000 clones in the sample, around 85% were seen once. V usage is TRBV7-3 and J usage is TRBJ2-2, with 8 nucleotides matching TRBD1. Input material: peripheral blood. The origin of this receptor is an older woman with active or convalescent COVID-19. The CDR3 is CASSSDRDNTGELFF. The CDR3 DNA follows: TGTGCCAGCAGTTCGGACAGGGATAACACCGGGGAGCTGTTTTTT.